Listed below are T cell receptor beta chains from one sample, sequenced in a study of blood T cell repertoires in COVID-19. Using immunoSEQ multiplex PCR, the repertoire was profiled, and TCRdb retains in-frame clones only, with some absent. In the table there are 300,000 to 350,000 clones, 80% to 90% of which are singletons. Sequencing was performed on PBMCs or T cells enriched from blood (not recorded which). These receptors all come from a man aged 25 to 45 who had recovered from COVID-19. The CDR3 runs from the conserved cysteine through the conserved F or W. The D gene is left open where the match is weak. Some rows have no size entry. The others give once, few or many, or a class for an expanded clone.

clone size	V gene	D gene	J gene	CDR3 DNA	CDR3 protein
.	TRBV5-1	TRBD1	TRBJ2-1	TGCGCCAGCAGCTTGACAGGGGGAACGGTTGAGCAGTTCTTC	CASSLTGGTVEQFF
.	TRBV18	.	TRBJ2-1	TGTGCCAGCCTAGGTCCAGGGGATGAGCAGTTCTTC	CASLGPGDEQFF
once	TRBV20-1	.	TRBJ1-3	TGCAGTGCTAGTGCGCAGGCCCAGGGAAACACCATATATTTT	CSASAQAQGNTIYF
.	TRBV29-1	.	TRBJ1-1	TGCAGCCCATCCGGGACACCCACTGAAGCTTTCTTT	CSPSGTPTEAFF
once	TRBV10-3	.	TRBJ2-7	TGTGCCACGACGGACAAATCCTACGAGCAGTACTTC	CATTDKSYEQYF
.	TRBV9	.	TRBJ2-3	TGTGCCAGCAGCGCAGAGGTTGCAGCAGATACGCAGTATTTT	CASSAEVAADTQYF
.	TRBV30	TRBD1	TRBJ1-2	TGTGCCTGGAGTGGACAGGGTAATGGTTATGGCTACACCTTC	CAWSGQGNGYGYTF
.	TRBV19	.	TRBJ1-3	TGTGCCAGTAGTATGAGGGGAAACACCATATATTTT	CASSMRGNTIYF
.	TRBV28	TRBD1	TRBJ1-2	TGTGCCAGCAGTTTGGTAGGGGGCTTGGGCTATGGCTACACCTTC	CASSLVGGLGYGYTF
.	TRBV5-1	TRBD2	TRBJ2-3	TGCGCCAGCAGCCCGGAGGCGGGGGGCGGAGATACGCAGTATTTT	CASSPEAGGGDTQYF
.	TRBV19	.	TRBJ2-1	TGTGCCAGTAGTGGCGGGTCCTACAATGAGCAGTTCTTC	CASSGGSYNEQFF
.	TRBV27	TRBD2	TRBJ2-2	TGTGCCAGCAGTTTAAGGGGACTACCGAACACCGGGGAGCTGTTTTTT	CASSLRGLPNTGELFF
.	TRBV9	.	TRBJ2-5	TGTGCCAGCAGCGTAACCCCGAAGGGGTTAGCAGAGACCCAGTACTTC	CASSVTPKGLAETQYF
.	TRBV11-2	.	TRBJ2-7	TGTGCCAGCAGCTTAGGCTTCGGCGGAACCTACGAGCAGTACTTC	CASSLGFGGTYEQYF
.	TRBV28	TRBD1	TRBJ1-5	TGTGCCAGCAGGATCCACAGGGGGAAGAGCAATCAGCCCCAGCATTTT	CASRIHRGKSNQPQHF
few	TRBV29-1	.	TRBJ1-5	TGCAGCGTCTCACAGGGCTTTTTGGGCAATCAGCCCCAGCATTTT	CSVSQGFLGNQPQHF
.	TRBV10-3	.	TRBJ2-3	TGTGCCGTAACACCGGCAGCGAGCACAGATACGCAGTATTTT	CAVTPAASTDTQYF
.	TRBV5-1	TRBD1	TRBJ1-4	TGCGCCAGTCGATTTCAGGGGGCGTCGGAAAAACTGTTTTTT	CASRFQGASEKLFF
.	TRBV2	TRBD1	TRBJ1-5	TGTGCCAGCAATGGACAGGGGGCTGGTCCCCAGCATTTT	CASNGQGAGPQHF
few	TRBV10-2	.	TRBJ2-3	TGCGCCAGCAGTGAAGGGGAAGGCCCAGATACGCAGTATTTT	CASSEGEGPDTQYF
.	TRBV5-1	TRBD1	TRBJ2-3	TGCGCCAGCGGACAGGCGGTTCCGGATACGCAGTATTTT	CASGQAVPDTQYF
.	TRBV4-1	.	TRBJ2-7	TGCGCCAGCAGCCCCGGGGCAGGGGCCACCTACGAGCAGTACTTC	CASSPGAGATYEQYF
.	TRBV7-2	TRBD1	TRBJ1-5	TGTGCCAGCAGCTTAGAGGTGACAGGGATCGGTCAGCCCCAGCATTTT	CASSLEVTGIGQPQHF
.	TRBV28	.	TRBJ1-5	TGTGCCAGCAGTTTATTGGGGGCTTATCAGCCCCAGCATTTT	CASSLLGAYQPQHF
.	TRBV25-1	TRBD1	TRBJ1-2	TGTGCCAGCAGTGAGGGCGGACAGGGGCTCGGCTACACCTTC	CASSEGGQGLGYTF
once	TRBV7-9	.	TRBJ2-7	TGTGCCAGCAGCTATCACTCTGGAGGGGTTAGGGACGAGCAGTACTTC	CASSYHSGGVRDEQYF
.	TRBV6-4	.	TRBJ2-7	TGTGCCAGCCTGACGGGTTACGAGCAGTACTTC	CASLTGYEQYF
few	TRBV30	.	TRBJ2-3	TGTGCCTGGAGTGGTTGGCGGCGCGGGACTACGCAGTATTTT	CAWSGWRRGTTQYF
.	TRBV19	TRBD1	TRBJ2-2	TGTGCCAGCAACCGGGACAGACCGAACACCGGGGAGCTGTTTTTT	CASNRDRPNTGELFF
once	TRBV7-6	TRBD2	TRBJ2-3	TGTGCCAGCAGCGGACTAGCGGGGGCCACAGATACGCAGTATTTT	CASSGLAGATDTQYF
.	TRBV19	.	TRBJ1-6	TGTGCCAGTTGTGAGGAGAGGTCCTATAATTCACCCCTCCACTTT	CASCEERSYNSPLHF
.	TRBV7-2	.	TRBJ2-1	TGTGCCAGCAGCCGGGGTGGCCTTTACAATGAGCAGTTCTTC	CASSRGGLYNEQFF
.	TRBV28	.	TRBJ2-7	TGTGCCAGCAGTTTTTTCTCCAGGGCCAGCGAGCAGTACTTC	CASSFFSRASEQYF
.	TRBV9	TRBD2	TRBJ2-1	TGTGCCAGCAGCGTTAGCGGGAATTCCTACAATGAGCAGTTCTTC	CASSVSGNSYNEQFF
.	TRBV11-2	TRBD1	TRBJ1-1	TGTGCCAGCAGGGGAGGGACAGGTCAGAACACTGAAGCTTTCTTT	CASRGGTGQNTEAFF
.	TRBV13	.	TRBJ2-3	TGTGCCAGCAGCTTAGGACTAGACCCAGATACGCAGTATTTT	CASSLGLDPDTQYF
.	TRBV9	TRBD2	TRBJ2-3	TGTGCCAGCAGCGTAGCGGGGGGGCCAGATACGCAGTATTTT	CASSVAGGPDTQYF
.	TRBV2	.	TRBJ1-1	TGTGCCAGCAAAGAGCAGAACACTGAAGCTTTCTTT	CASKEQNTEAFF